One sample yielded the 18 T cell receptor beta chains listed below, sequenced in a study of regulatory T cells in long-lasting Graves disease. Arm-PCR with iRepertoire HTBI primers amplified the CDR3 regions for these TCR beta libraries. TCRdb re-derived calls from the multiplex PCR reads in MiXCR, one entry per CDR3 protein. The sample holds hundreds of thousands of distinct CDR3 sequences, about 15% seen once. Time point in this sample: newly diagnosed GD, antithyroid drugs for less than 3 months. Isolated PBMC RNA provided the starting material for the TCR library. The same data also contributed to another study, on T cells in Graves' hyperthyroidism and ophthalmopathy.

The specimen was peripheral blood mononuclear cells (PBMCs), collected at new diagnosis, from a patient treated with antithyroid drugs. The receptors shown here come from a woman aged 25 to 45 with Graves disease.

Of note for this clonotype: A much larger clone sits a single nucleotide away, making a read error possible. This chain connects TRBV20-1 to TRBJ2-1; TRBD2 matches at 9 bases. This CDR3 spans 16 amino acids. J lost 5 bases, V lost 5 bases, and 13 bases had no gene match. The V gene's germline CDR1 is DFQATT and CDR2 SNEGSKA (reference sequence). CDR3 in DNA: TGCAGTGCTGGACACTTGGGGACTAGCCTGGACAATGAGCAGTTCTTC. Protein: CSAGHLGTSLDNEQFF.

This clonotype has at least ten counts. V is TRBV18 and J is TRBJ2-5; D is unresolved. The CDR3 totals 15 residues. Germline-derived CDR1 and CDR2 are KGHSH and LQKENI. Trimming took off 2 bases at V and 1 base at J, with 11 bases between the two ends. CDR3 amino acids: CASSPGKRSQETQYF. In DNA form, the CDR3 reads TGTGCCAGCTCACCAGGGAAACGGTCCCAAGAGACCCAGTACTTC. Variable domain in full (rest from reference TRBV18 and TRBJ2-5): NAGVMQNPRHLVRRRGQEARLRCSPMKGHSHVYWYRQLPEEGLKFMVYLQKENIIDESGMPKERFSAEFPKEGPSILRIQQVVRGDSAAYFCASSPGKRSQETQYFGPGTRLLVL.

A few counts support this clonotype. The chain combines TRBV7-2 with TRBJ1-3; no definite D call. V lost 1 base and J 0 bases, leaving 7 bases between the germline ends. The CDR3 is made up of 15 amino acids. Looked up from germline, CDR1 is SGHTA and CDR2 is FQGNSA. The DNA for the CDR3 is TGTGCCAGCAGCTTAGAGGGCGCCTCTGGAAACACCATATATTTT. It yields the protein CASSLEGASGNTIYF.

Remarks on this clonotype: A much larger clone lies a single base off, so this may be a read error. V usage is TRBV29-1 and J usage is TRBJ1-1; no reliable D call. The CDR3 sequence is 14 residues long. Trimming took 3 bases from V and 0 from J, leaving 11 bases between them. Germline V CDR1 and CDR2: SQVTM, ANQGSEA. CDR3 bases: TGCAGCGTTGAGTTGACTGTCATGAACACTGAAGCTTTCTTT. Its translation: CSVELTVMNTEAFF.

This clonotype was seen more than once but under ten times. Since a much larger clone is just one base distant, this may be a read error. The CDR3 nucleotides read TGTGCCGGCAGTCTCGATGACCTTGGACTGAATGAAAAACTGTTTTTT. Translating gives CAGSLDDLGLNEKLFF. This rearrangement joins TRBV6-2 or TRBV6-3 to TRBJ1-4; D is unresolved. The length of the CDR3 is 16 residues. CDR1 and CDR2 from the germline V gene are MNHEY and SVGEGT.

The sample holds many counts of this clonotype. The chain has TRBV12-3 or TRBV12-4 and TRBJ2-1; TRBD2 agrees at 13 bases. This CDR3 region has 21 residues. V lost 5 bases, J lost 0 bases, and 16 bases stayed unmatched. CDR3 DNA: TGTGCCAGCAGTGTGAATCTGGGACTAGCGGGACCCAGAAGCTCCTACAATGAGCAGTTCTTC. Translation gives CASSVNLGLAGPRSSYNEQFF.

A remark on this clonotype: A junction end diverges from the germline sequence, so it may reflect a read error. The chain recombines TRBV5-1 with TRBJ1-3, with TRBD1 as a possible D gene (5 bases). The CDR3 is 16 amino acids. Germline loops: CDR1 SGHRS, CDR2 YFSETQ. The CDR3 protein is CASSLVGQRGGNTIYF. CDR3 bases: TGTGCCAGCAGCTTGGTGGGGCAGCGGGGTGGAAACACCATATATTTT.

This clonotype was seen at least ten times. J is TRBJ2-7 and V is TRBV7-2, with TRBD2 matching over 12 bases. J gave up 6 bases and V 0 bases, and 15 bases lay outside the gene matches. The CDR3 consists of 19 residues. Germline values: CDR1 SGHTA, CDR2 FQGNSA. The CDR3 region has the DNA TGTGCCAGCAGCTTAGCCCTCGGGCTAGCGGGAGGGCCTCAGGCCGAGCAGTACTTC. Its protein product is CASSLALGLAGGPQAEQYF.

This clonotype has ten or more counts. The J gene is TRBJ2-5, the V gene TRBV10-3; D remains ambiguous. Per the germline V gene, CDR1 is ENHRY and CDR2 is SYGVKD. Trimming removed 2 bases at V and 1 base at J, with 8 bases between. The CDR3 length is 14 residues. CDR3 residues: CAISEKAIQETQYF. Here the CDR3 DNA reads TGTGCCATCAGTGAGAAGGCTATCCAAGAGACCCAGTACTTC.

The CDR3 loop is CASCKYDRQETQYF. The CDR3 DNA follows: TGCGCCAGCTGCAAGTACGACAGACAAGAGACCCAGTACTTC. The chain combines TRBV5-1 with TRBJ2-5; a weak D match, TRBD1 (5 bases). Between the trimmed V and J ends, which lost 7 bases and 2 bases, there was a span of 15 bases. The CDR3 extends over 14 amino acids. The germline gives CDR1 SGHRS, CDR2 YFSETQ.

The count of this clonotype is one. The chain joins TRBV11-2 to TRBJ2-7, with 14 bases lining up with TRBD2. There are 16 residues in the CDR3. Germline CDR1 SGHAT, CDR2 FQNNGV. J gave up 7 bases and V 5 bases, and 10 bases lay outside the gene matches. The CDR3 reads CASSQSGLAGAGEQYF. The DNA of the CDR3 is TGTGCCAGCAGCCAGTCGGGACTAGCGGGAGCGGGAGAGCAGTACTTC. Full variable domain (rest looked up from reference TRBV11-2 and TRBJ2-7): EAGVAQSPRYKIIEKRQSVAFWCNPISGHATLYWYQQILGQGPKLLIQFQNNGVVDDSQLPKDRFSAERLKGVDSTLKIQPAKLEDSAVYLCASSQSGLAGAGEQYFGPGTRLTVT.

This clonotype was seen a few times. The chain recombines TRBV19 with TRBJ2-1; a possible D gene is TRBD1 (5 bases). The CDR3 has 14 amino acids. From germline, CDR1 is LNHDA and CDR2 SQIVND (reference sequence). Trimming took off 4 bases at V and 7 bases at J, with 14 bases between the two ends. The CDR3 coding sequence is TGTGCCAGTAGTACTAGGACAAGCAGGAATGAGCAGTTCTTC. The encoded protein is CASSTRTSRNEQFF.

The table lists this clonotype with many counts. The rearrangement uses TRBV6-1 and TRBJ2-2, with 8 bases that match TRBD2. The V segment lost 7 bases and the J segment 6 bases; nucleotides outside the gene matches: 1. CDR3 length: 12 amino acids. CDR1 is MNHNS and CDR2 is SASEGT in the germline V gene. In DNA form, the CDR3 reads TGTGCCAGCACGGGAGGGGCCGGGGAGCTGTTTTTT. It encodes CASTGGAGELFF.

This clonotype was counted ten times or more. The rearrangement joins TRBV6-1 to TRBJ2-1, with D unresolved. CDR3 length equals 14 residues. The germline CDR1 and CDR2 sequences are MNHNS and SASEGT. The V end lost 6 bases, the J end lost 9 bases, and 18 bases lay between the germline ends. CDR3 DNA sequence: TGTGCCAGCAGCCGACGCCTGGTATCTGTTGAGCAGTTCTTC. Translation gives CASSRRLVSVEQFF.

The chain recombines TRBV7-9 with TRBJ1-6, with D perhaps matching TRBD1 (6 bases). Trimming pared 8 bases from V and 4 bases from J, leaving 12 bases between. CDR1 is SEHNR and CDR2 is FQNEAQ in the germline V gene (reference sequence). CDR3 length equals 14 residues. The CDR3 region is CASQSDSYNSPLHF. The CDR3 nucleotides are TGTGCCAGCCAATCGGACAGTTATAATTCACCCCTCCACTTT.

V gene TRBV9 combines with J gene TRBJ2-2, with TRBD2 identical over 9 bases. This CDR3 has 15 amino acids. The junction had 2 bases not matched to a gene; V was cut back by 0 bases and J by 5 bases. Looked up from germline, CDR1 is SGDLS and CDR2 is YYNGEE. CDR3: CASSVGAGGTGELFF. CDR3 coding DNA: TGTGCCAGCAGCGTAGGGGCGGGAGGGACCGGGGAGCTGTTTTTT.

This clonotype was observed many times. The chain links TRBV6-5 to TRBJ2-5; 10 nucleotides line up with TRBD1. Germline V gene data show CDR1 as MNHEY and CDR2 as SVGAGI. V was clipped by 1 base and J by 3 bases; unmatched bases: 8. This CDR3 is built from 17 residues. CDR3 sequence: CASSYWLGTGDEETQYF. The CDR3 region has the DNA TGTGCCAGCAGTTACTGGCTTGGGACAGGGGACGAAGAGACCCAGTACTTC.

This clonotype was recorded at least ten times. This chain connects TRBV6-2 or TRBV6-3 to TRBJ2-5, with D possibly called TRBD1 or TRBD2 (5 bases each). This CDR3 has 13 residues. Trimming took off 2 bases at V and 1 base at J, with 5 bases between the two ends. Germline CDR1 MNHEY, CDR2 SVGEGT. The CDR3 DNA reads TGTGCCAGCAGTTACGGGGGCCAAGAGACCCAGTACTTC. It yields the protein CASSYGGQETQYF.